The 22 T cell receptor beta chains listed next were all sequenced from one sample in a study of molecular identifiers for immune sequencing clone quantification (dated by TCRdb to the late 2010s). Libraries were made using PCR. The instrument given in TCRdb is NextSeq 500. TCRdb applied fastp at Q25 and MiXCR to the public reads, then kept only in-frame beta chains. Merged by CDR3 protein, the rows form single entries marked with the most common genes and DNA. The sample includes about 40,000 distinct CDR3 sequences, with about 24% observed a single time. The ten most abundant clones make up 0.98% of the sample. Sequenced material: naive CD8+ T cells from blood, with Jurkat cell RNA spiked in. The sample's cell subset or site label, decoded: FACS-sorted CD8+CD4-CCR7+CD45RA+ naive T cells. The origin of the receptors is a human donor in good health. Some libraries in this study had Jurkat cell RNA spiked in.

In its sample, this clonotype was seen many times. V and J are TRBV5-6 and TRBJ2-5, with D perhaps TRBD1 or TRBD2 (5 bases each). This CDR3 has 16 amino acids. Germline V lookup: CDR1 SGHDT, CDR2 YYEEEE. Trimming left V 2 bases short and J 5 bases short, with 19 bases between. This CDR3 is CASSFRDPRMQETQYF. CDR3 sequence (DNA): TGTGCCAGCAGCTTCCGGGACCCTAGGATGCAGGAGACCCAGTACTTC.

This clonotype was picked up many times. The chain couples TRBV7-9 to TRBJ2-5; D gene unclear. This CDR3 is 13 amino acids long. CDR1 is SEHNR and CDR2 is FQNEAQ in the germline V gene (reference sequence). V was cut by 4 bases and J by 2 bases, with 8 bases left in between. The CDR3 DNA follows: TGTGCCAGCAGCTCGACGGTACAAGAGACCCAGTACTTC. Protein: CASSSTVQETQYF.

This clonotype was counted only a few times. This chain joins TRBV5-5 and TRBJ1-1; TRBD1 agrees at 10 bases. CDR3 length equals 15 residues. V lost 4 bases, J lost 4 bases, and 7 bases stayed unmatched. From germline, CDR1 is SGHKS and CDR2 YYEKEE (reference sequence). The CDR3 is CASSIIWTGGTEAFF. CDR3 coding DNA: TGTGCCAGCAGCATTATTTGGACAGGGGGCACTGAAGCTTTCTTT.

This clonotype was detected a few times. The chain combines TRBV4-1 with TRBJ2-1, with TRBD1 matching over 7 bases. The junction had 6 bases not matched to a gene; V was cut back by 0 bases and J by 7 bases. This CDR3 comprises 15 residues. Per the germline V gene, CDR1 is MGHRA and CDR2 is YSYEKL. The CDR3 loop is CASSQEPGTVNEQFF. The DNA of the CDR3 is TGCGCCAGCAGCCAAGAGCCCGGGACAGTTAATGAGCAGTTCTTC.

This clonotype was counted only a few times. This chain joins TRBV4-3 and TRBJ1-2, with D uncertain. V lost 0 bases to trimming and J lost 4 bases, with 15 bases between them. Germline CDR1 and CDR2: LGHNA and YSLEER. The CDR3 runs 16 residues. The CDR3 coding sequence is TGCGCCAGCAGCCAAGATCTGTCGGGCGCGAGCTATGGCTACACCTTC. As protein: CASSQDLSGASYGYTF.

This clonotype occurred a few times. A much larger clone differs from this one at a single base, so this may be a read error. This sequence joins TRBV7-9 and TRBJ2-5, with 12 bases identical to TRBD2. CDR1 SEHNR and CDR2 FQNEAQ come from the germline V gene (reference sequence). The CDR3 runs 18 residues. This chain's CDR3 is CASSLGLAGVTDQEAQYF. The DNA for the CDR3 is TGTGCCAGCAGCTTAGGACTAGCGGGAGTTACGGACCAAGAGGCCCAGTACTTC. Complete variable domain (other parts from reference TRBV7-9 and TRBJ2-5): DTGVSQNPRHKITKRGQNVTFRCDPISEHNRLYWYRQTLGQGPEFLTYFQNEAQLEKSRLLSDRFSAERPKGSFSTLEIQRTEQGDSAMYLCASSLGLAGVTDQEAQYFGPGTRLLVL.

This clonotype was counted at least ten times. The chain couples TRBV4-1 to TRBJ2-7; D perhaps matches TRBD1 (6 bases). The CDR3 length is 12 residues. Germline CDR1 MGHRA, CDR2 YSYEKL. V lost 0 bases and J 7 bases, leaving 7 bases between the germline ends. Written as DNA, the CDR3 is TGCGCCAGCAGCCAAGAAGGGGGAGAGCAGTACTTC. This sequence encodes CASSQEGGEQYF.

Points on this clonotype: The junction shows a germline mismatch at one end, possibly a read error. The chain is built from TRBV11-3 and TRBJ2-1, with 7 bases lining up with TRBD1. CDR1 and CDR2 (germline): SGHNT, YENEEA. The CDR3 spans 17 residues. The CDR3 here is CAGSTNSAGGSYNEQFF. CDR3 coding DNA: TGTGCCGGCAGTACAAATTCCGCAGGGGGCTCCTACAATGAGCAGTTCTTC. The full variable domain, rest sourced from reference TRBV11-3 and TRBJ2-1, is EAGVVQSPRYKIIEKKQPVAFWCNPISGHNTLYWYLQNLGQGPELLIRYENEEAVDDSQLPKDRFSAERLKGVDSTLKIQPAELGDSAVYLCAGSTNSAGGSYNEQFFGPGTRLTVL.

Notes on this clonotype: A single base separates this from a much larger clone, so it may be a read error. The CDR3 region has the DNA TGTGCCAGCACCTTAGACAGGGGAAGGTATGAGGCCCAGTACTTC. It specifies CASTLDRGRYEAQYF. The rearrangement joins TRBV12-3 or TRBV12-4 to TRBJ2-5; 8 bases are a match to TRBD1. The CDR3 is made up of 15 amino acids. With 7 bases clipped from V and 9 bases from J, the junction kept 16 bases outside the gene matches.

Comments on this clonotype: A much larger clone differs by one base, so this may be a read error. This chain joins TRBV28 and TRBJ2-1; 9 bases are a match to TRBD2. This CDR3 has 14 residues. The germline CDR1 and CDR2 sequences are MDHEN and SYDVKM. The CDR3 region has the DNA TGTGCCACCCTTAGCGGGAGTTCCTACAATGAGCGGTTCTTC. This sequence encodes CATLSGSSYNERFF.

The J gene is TRBJ2-7, the V gene TRBV6-2 or TRBV6-3; 10 bases agree with TRBD2. CDR3 size: 15 residues. The germline gives CDR1 MNHEY, CDR2 SVGEGT. J lost 3 bases, V lost 4 bases, and 6 bases had no gene match. CDR3 DNA sequence: TGTGCCAGCAGTTTTTCGTCTAGCGGGGGCTACGAGCAGTACTTC. Protein: CASSFSSSGGYEQYF.

The chain combines TRBV10-3 with TRBJ2-3, with a tentative D call TRBD2 (7 bases). The CDR3 contains 17 residues. Germline CDR1 ENHRY, CDR2 SYGVKD. V was cut by 0 bases and J by 3 bases, with 16 bases left in between. The CDR3 DNA reads TGTGCCATCAGTGAGTCGGCGGGGGCTGGGAAGACAGATACGCAGTATTTT. The encoded protein is CAISESAGAGKTDTQYF.

Points on this clonotype: This may be a read error: a much more frequent sequence differs by one nucleotide. The chain combines TRBV11-2 with TRBJ2-1; 11 bases are shared with TRBD2. CDR3 length: 16 amino acids. Per germline, CDR1 SGHAT and CDR2 FQNNGV. DNA for the CDR3: TGTGCCAGCAGTTCCTGGGCTAGCGGGGGGCACAAAGAGCAGTTCTTC. Translated: CASSSWASGGHKEQFF.

This chain uses TRBV28 with TRBJ2-7; D is uncertain. This CDR3 is 13 amino acids long. V was cut by 2 bases and J by 2 bases, with 7 bases left in between. The V gene's germline CDR1 is MDHEN and CDR2 SYDVKM. Here the CDR3 DNA reads TGTGCCAGCAGTTTACAGGTTACCTACGAGCAGTACTTC. Its translation: CASSLQVTYEQYF.

This clonotype was picked up many times. The rearrangement links TRBV7-9 to TRBJ2-3; 7 bases map to TRBD1. The CDR3 runs 12 residues. V lost 10 bases, J lost 3 bases, and 4 bases stayed unmatched. From germline, CDR1 is SEHNR and CDR2 FQNEAQ (reference sequence). Written as DNA, the CDR3 is TGTGCCAACAGGGGTTTGACAGATACGCAGTATTTT. This sequence encodes CANRGLTDTQYF.

A remark on this clonotype: With a much larger clone just one base away, this may be a read error. V and J are TRBV20-1 and TRBJ2-7; tentatively, D is TRBD2 (5 bases). V lost 2 bases to trimming and J lost 6 bases, with 11 bases between them. Germline V gene sequence: CDR1 DFQATT, CDR2 SNEGSKA (reference sequence). The CDR3 consists of 12 residues. CDR3 sequence reads: CSARRLAGEQYF. In nucleotides, the CDR3 is TGCAGTGCTAGACGCCTGGCGGGCGAGCAGTACTTC.

This clonotype appeared many times. The genes are TRBV5-1 and TRBJ2-3; 13 bases match TRBD2. J lost 4 bases, V lost 1 base, and 3 bases had no gene match. This CDR3 comprises 16 residues. Per germline, CDR1 SGHRS and CDR2 YFSETQ. DNA for the CDR3: TGCGCCAGCAGCTTGCGCGGGACTAGCGGGGCAGATACGCAGTATTTT. Its translation: CASSLRGTSGADTQYF.

Comment on this clonotype: A much more abundant neighbour one base away suggests this may be a read error. The J gene is TRBJ2-7, the V gene TRBV28; 11 bases match TRBD2. The V segment lost 6 bases and the J segment 9 bases; nucleotides outside the gene matches: 7. From germline, CDR1 is MDHEN and CDR2 SYDVKM. This CDR3 is 13 amino acids long. The CDR3 spells CASRGLADPVQYF. Written as DNA, the CDR3 is TGTGCCAGCAGGGGACTAGCGGACCCCGTGCAGTACTTC.

Concerning this clonotype: A read error may explain this, as a much larger clone is one base away. The rearrangement uses TRBV13 and TRBJ2-7; no reliable D call. In germline, CDR1 is PRHDT, CDR2 FYEKMQ (reference sequence). V was shortened by 5 bases and J by 7 bases, with 15 bases between the two germline ends. The CDR3 is 13 residues long. The CDR3 nucleotides read TGTGCCAGCAGCGCTAATCAGAGAGGTGAGCAGTACTTC. This encodes CASSANQRGEQYF.

The chain employs TRBV30 and TRBJ2-2, with D possibly matching TRBD1 (6 bases). The V end was cut by 2 bases, the J end by 4 bases, with 17 bases between. The CDR3 loop spans 16 amino acids. CDR1 and CDR2 (germline): GTSNPN, SVGIG (reference sequence). The CDR3 sequence: CAWSLQSQGSTGELFF. For the CDR3, the DNA is TGTGCCTGGAGTCTTCAGAGTCAGGGGAGCACCGGGGAGCTGTTTTTT.

This clonotype was found many times. CDR3 protein: CASSYRGPGNQPQHF. CDR3 nucleotides: TGTGCCAGCAGTTACAGGGGGCCCGGCAATCAGCCCCAGCATTTT. The V gene is TRBV28, the J gene TRBJ1-5; TRBD1 matches at 9 bases. Looked up from germline, CDR1 is MDHEN and CDR2 is SYDVKM. With 4 bases clipped from V and 2 bases from J, the junction kept 3 bases outside the gene matches. The CDR3 is 15 amino acids.

Judged by abundance, this clonotype is medium-sized. This chain links TRBV29-1 with TRBJ2-3; the D gene is possibly TRBD1 (6 bases). CDR1 is SQVTM and CDR2 is ANQGSEA in the germline V gene. V lost 4 bases to trimming and J lost 6 bases, with 8 bases between them. The CDR3 length is 11 residues. CDR3: CSVVGADTQYF. DNA for the CDR3: TGCAGCGTTGTGGGGGCGGATACGCAGTATTTT.